Sequencing of this T cell receptor (beta chain) was carried out in a study of cytomegalovirus exposure and HLA in healthy donors. Study-wide findings and caveats: Associated with cytomegalovirus, according to the listing, were around 160 TCR beta chains.

Regarding this clone: Its antigen is currently unknown.

Each donor's status was that of a healthy bone marrow donor. Amplification used 60 Vbeta primers and 13 Jbeta primers. The protocol was immunoSEQ multiplex PCR, while the TCRdb copy is restricted to in-frame clones and leaves out a portion. The sample lists 200,000 to 250,000 clones, over 65% occurring once. The receptor comes from a man aged 40-49 years in good health and CMV-seronegative. Sequencing was done on a sample of PBMCs.

As DNA, the CDR3 is TGCGCCAGCAGCTGGGACAACACAGATACGCAGTATTTT. Translation gives CASSWDNTDTQYF. The V and J genes are TRBV5-1 and TRBJ2-3; D is possibly TRBD1 (6 bases). V lost 3 bases, J lost 2 bases, and 7 bases lay in between. Germline CDR1 reads SGHRS; CDR2 reads YFSETQ. CDR3 length: 13 residues.